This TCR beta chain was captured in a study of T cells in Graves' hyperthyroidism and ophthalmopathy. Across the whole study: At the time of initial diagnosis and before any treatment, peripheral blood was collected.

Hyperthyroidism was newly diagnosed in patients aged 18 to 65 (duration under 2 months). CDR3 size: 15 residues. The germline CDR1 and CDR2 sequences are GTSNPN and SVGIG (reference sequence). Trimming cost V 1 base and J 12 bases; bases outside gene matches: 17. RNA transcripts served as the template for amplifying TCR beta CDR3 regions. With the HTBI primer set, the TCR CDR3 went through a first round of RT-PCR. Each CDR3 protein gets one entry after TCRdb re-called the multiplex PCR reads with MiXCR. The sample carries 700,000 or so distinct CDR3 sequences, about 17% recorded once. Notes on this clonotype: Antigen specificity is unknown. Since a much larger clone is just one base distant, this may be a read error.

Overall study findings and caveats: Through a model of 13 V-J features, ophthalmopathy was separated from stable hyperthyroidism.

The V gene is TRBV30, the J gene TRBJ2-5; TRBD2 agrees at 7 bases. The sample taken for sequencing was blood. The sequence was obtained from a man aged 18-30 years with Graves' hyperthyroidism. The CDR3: CAWSEDLEAGRPEYF. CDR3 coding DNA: TGTGCCTGGAGTGAGGACCTTGAAGCGGGAAGGCCCGAGTACTTC.